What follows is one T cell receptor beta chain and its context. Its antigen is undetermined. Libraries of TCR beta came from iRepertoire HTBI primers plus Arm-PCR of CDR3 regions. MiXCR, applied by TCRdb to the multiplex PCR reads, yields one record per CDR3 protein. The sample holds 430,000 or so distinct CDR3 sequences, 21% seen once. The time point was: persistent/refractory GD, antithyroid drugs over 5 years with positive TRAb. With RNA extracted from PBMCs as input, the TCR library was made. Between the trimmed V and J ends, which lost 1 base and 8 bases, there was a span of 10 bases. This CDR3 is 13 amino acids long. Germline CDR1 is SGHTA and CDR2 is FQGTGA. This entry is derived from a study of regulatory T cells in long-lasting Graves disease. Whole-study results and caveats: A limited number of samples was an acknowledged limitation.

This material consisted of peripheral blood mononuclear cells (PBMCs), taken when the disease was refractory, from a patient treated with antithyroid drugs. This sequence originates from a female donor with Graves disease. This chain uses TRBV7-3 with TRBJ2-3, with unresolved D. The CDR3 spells CASSLKLSGTQYF. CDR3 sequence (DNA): TGTGCCAGCAGCTTAAAACTCTCCGGTACGCAGTATTTT.